This T cell receptor beta chain was captured by sequencing in a study of shared clonotypes between healthy human individuals. Only CD45RO-negative cells positively selected for CCR7 counted as naive CD8 cells, so terminally differentiated effector memory CD45RA+ cells were excluded. The V end was cut by 0 bases, the J end by 5 bases, with 7 bases between. This CDR3 has 13 amino acids. Per germline, CDR1 LNHDA and CDR2 SQIVND (reference sequence). Authors' analysis steps: Junction-only immunoSEQ data arrived without quality scores, meaning filtering differed. Using immunoSEQ multiplex PCR, the repertoire was profiled, and TCRdb retains in-frame clones only, with some absent. V, J and clone size reflect that table, while D and trimming were determined from the DNA. The table includes around 600,000 clones, about 95% detected once.

This clonotype was obtained from a woman aged 25 to 39 in good health. The gene calls are TRBV19 and TRBJ1-1; D is undetermined. The material sequenced was naive CD8+ T cells sorted from blood. In DNA, the CDR3 is TGTGCCAGTAGTATAGATGCAGAGACTGAAGCTTTCTTT. It is translated as CASSIDAETEAFF.